Following are 9 T cell receptor beta chains from one sample sequenced in a study of T cell repertoires in cytomegalovirus infection. MiXCR, applied by TCRdb to the reads, yields one record per CDR3 protein. The sample gives about 530,000 distinct CDR3 sequences, around a quarter of which show up once; around 13% is in the top ten. What was sequenced was PBMCs. The receptor set was obtained from a human donor in good health (CMV status not recorded). Some clones in this sample may be carry-over from other donors' samples.

This rearrangement joins TRBV20-1 to TRBJ2-1, with 8 bases that match TRBD2. The V gene end was trimmed by 0 bases and the J gene end by 7 bases; junction bases not matched to a gene: 8. The germline V gene has CDR1 DFQATT and CDR2 SNEGSKA (reference sequence). The CDR3 is 15 amino acids. Here the CDR3 reads CSARDPGGVGNEQFF. In DNA, the CDR3 is TGCAGTGCTAGAGACCCGGGAGGGGTGGGGAATGAGCAGTTCTTC.

This clonotype occurred a few times. The CDR3 loop is CASKAGGFETQYF. DNA for the CDR3: TGTGCCAGCAAGGCTGGGGGTTTCGAGACCCAGTACTTC. This rearrangement joins TRBV2 to TRBJ2-5; D may be TRBD1 or TRBD2 (5 bases each). Per germline, CDR1 SNHLY and CDR2 FYNNEI. Trimming cost V 7 bases and J 5 bases, with 14 bases left between them. The CDR3 runs 13 residues.

This clonotype was recorded at least ten times. J is TRBJ2-7 and V is TRBV7-6; either TRBD1 or TRBD2 may fit D (5 bases each). Trimming removed 0 bases from V and 10 bases from J, with 16 bases in between. Looked up from germline, CDR1 is SGHVS and CDR2 is FNYEAQ. The CDR3 runs 14 residues. CDR3: CASSLANEGLGQYF. DNA of the CDR3: TGTGCCAGCAGCTTAGCGAACGAGGGGCTGGGACAGTACTTC.

The rearrangement joins TRBV20-1 to TRBJ2-2; weak D call: TRBD2 (5 bases). CDR3 length equals 15 residues. Looked up from germline, CDR1 is DFQATT and CDR2 is SNEGSKA (reference sequence). Trimming took off 5 bases at V and 6 bases at J, with 19 bases between the two ends. The CDR3 reads CSAPRPTGSSGELFF. The CDR3 nucleotides are TGCAGTGCTCCACGCCCGACGGGAAGTTCCGGGGAGCTGTTTTTT.

The chain joins TRBV7-8 to TRBJ1-4; D not resolved. Germline-derived CDR1 and CDR2 are SGHVS and FQNEAQ. V lost 2 bases and J 8 bases, leaving 6 bases between the germline ends. The CDR3 is 12 amino acids. CDR3 nucleotides: TGTGCCAGCAGCTTATCGTTGGAAAAACTGTTTTTT. Its protein is CASSLSLEKLFF.

This clonotype has only a few counts. The rearrangement uses TRBV6-2 or TRBV6-3 and TRBJ1-4; D is uncertain. This CDR3 contains 14 residues. V was shortened by 4 bases and J by 0 bases, with 6 bases between the two germline ends. From germline, CDR1 is MNHEY and CDR2 SVGEGT. The CDR3 DNA reads as TGTGCCAGCAGTTCGACGTCAACTAATGAAAAACTGTTTTTT. It codes for CASSSTSTNEKLFF.

This clonotype was counted ten times or more. This sequence joins TRBV7-7 and TRBJ2-3, with D perhaps matching TRBD2 (6 bases). V was cut by 5 bases and J by 4 bases, with 13 bases left in between. In germline, CDR1 is SSHAT, CDR2 FNYEAQ (reference sequence). This CDR3 region has 14 residues. The CDR3 is CASSRSWGADTQYF. The CDR3 region has the DNA TGTGCCAGCAGCCGCTCGTGGGGGGCAGATACGCAGTATTTT.

The J gene is TRBJ2-7, the V gene TRBV12-3 or TRBV12-4; D may be TRBD2 (5 bases). The CDR3 runs 15 residues. Trimming left V 6 bases short and J 9 bases short, with 24 bases between. The CDR3 nucleotides are TGTGCCAGCAGACCTCGGGGTAGCGCTCTACGAGGGCAGTACGTC. This encodes CASRPRGSALRGQYV.

The genes are TRBV6-2 or TRBV6-3 and TRBJ1-2; a possible D gene is TRBD1 (6 bases). The CDR3 runs to 16 residues. Germline-derived CDR1 and CDR2 are MNHEY and SVGEGT. Trimming took 4 bases from V and 4 from J, leaving 19 bases between them. CDR3 in DNA: TGTGCCAGCAGTTTGCAGCTTGGGACATCTCCCTATGGCTACACCTTC. It encodes CASSLQLGTSPYGYTF.